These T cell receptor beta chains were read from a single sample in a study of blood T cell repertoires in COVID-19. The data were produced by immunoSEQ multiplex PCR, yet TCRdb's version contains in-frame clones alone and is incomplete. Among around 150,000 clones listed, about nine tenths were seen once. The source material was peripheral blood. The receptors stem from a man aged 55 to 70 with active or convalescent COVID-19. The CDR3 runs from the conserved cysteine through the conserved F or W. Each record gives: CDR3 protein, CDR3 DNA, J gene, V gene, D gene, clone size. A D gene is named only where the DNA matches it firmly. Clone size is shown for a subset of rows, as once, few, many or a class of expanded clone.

cdr3_aa: CASSFGWSNQPQHF
cdr3_nt: TGTGCCAGCAGCTTCGGGTGGAGCAATCAGCCCCAGCATTTT
j_call: TRBJ1-5
v_call: TRBV5-8
d_call: NA
clone_size: NA

cdr3_aa: CASSPQGTDTQYF
cdr3_nt: TGTGCCAGCAGTCCCCAGGGCACAGATACGCAGTATTTT
j_call: TRBJ2-3
v_call: TRBV27
d_call: NA
clone_size: NA

cdr3_aa: CASPPFLGADEQFF
cdr3_nt: TGTGCCAGCCCCCCATTCCTTGGGGCAGATGAGCAGTTCTTC
j_call: TRBJ2-1
v_call: TRBV28
d_call: NA
clone_size: NA

cdr3_aa: CASSIAYVTGELFF
cdr3_nt: TGTGCCAGTAGTATAGCGTATGTGACCGGGGAGCTGTTTTTT
j_call: TRBJ2-2
v_call: TRBV19
d_call: NA
clone_size: few

cdr3_aa: CASSLVRAGEAFF
cdr3_nt: TGTGCCAGCAGCTTAGTTCGGGCAGGGGAAGCTTTCTTT
j_call: TRBJ1-1
v_call: TRBV11-2
d_call: NA
clone_size: NA

cdr3_aa: CATGDRGRIQAFF
cdr3_nt: TGTGCCACCGGAGACAGGGGCCGCATTCAAGCTTTCTTT
j_call: TRBJ1-1
v_call: TRBV6-5
d_call: TRBD1
clone_size: NA

cdr3_aa: CASSLGFTGEYEQYF
cdr3_nt: TGTGCCAGCAGCTTGGGTTTCACAGGGGAATACGAGCAGTACTTC
j_call: TRBJ2-7
v_call: TRBV7-6
d_call: TRBD1
clone_size: NA

cdr3_aa: CAWGTEIYEQYF
cdr3_nt: TGTGCCTGGGGGACAGAAATCTACGAGCAGTACTTC
j_call: TRBJ2-7
v_call: TRBV30
d_call: TRBD1
clone_size: NA

cdr3_aa: CSAFARAEQYF
cdr3_nt: TGCAGTGCATTCGCGCGGGCGGAGCAGTACTTC
j_call: TRBJ2-7
v_call: TRBV20-1
d_call: NA
clone_size: NA

cdr3_aa: CASSIEGSQPQHF
cdr3_nt: TGTGCCAGTAGTATTGAGGGTAGTCAGCCCCAGCATTTT
j_call: TRBJ1-5
v_call: TRBV19
d_call: NA
clone_size: NA

cdr3_aa: CASSYGLGLGGETQYF
cdr3_nt: TGTGCCAGCAGTTACGGCCTGGGACTAGGTGGGGAGACCCAGTACTTC
j_call: TRBJ2-5
v_call: TRBV6-5
d_call: TRBD2
clone_size: NA

cdr3_aa: CAWSNRGETQYF
cdr3_nt: TGTGCCTGGAGTAATCGGGGTGAGACCCAGTACTTC
j_call: TRBJ2-5
v_call: TRBV30
d_call: NA
clone_size: NA

cdr3_aa: CASSLGRLAENDEQFF
cdr3_nt: TGCGCCAGCAGCCTTGGTAGACTAGCGGAAAACGATGAGCAGTTCTTC
j_call: TRBJ2-1
v_call: TRBV5-1
d_call: TRBD2
clone_size: NA

cdr3_aa: CASSVLGTATYEQYF
cdr3_nt: TGTGCCAGCAGTGTACTAGGGACAGCTACCTACGAGCAGTACTTC
j_call: TRBJ2-7
v_call: TRBV25-1
d_call: TRBD1
clone_size: NA

cdr3_aa: CASSYSRTSAEQFF
cdr3_nt: TGTGCCAGCAGTTACTCCCGAACTAGCGCTGAGCAGTTCTTC
j_call: TRBJ2-1
v_call: TRBV6-5
d_call: TRBD2
clone_size: once

cdr3_aa: CASSLGGRGTDTQYF
cdr3_nt: TGTGCCAGCAGCTTGGGCGGGAGGGGCACAGATACGCAGTATTTT
j_call: TRBJ2-3
v_call: TRBV11-3
d_call: TRBD2
clone_size: once

cdr3_aa: CASSLGSSGGADTQYF
cdr3_nt: TGCGCCAGCAGCTTGGGGTCTAGCGGGGGGGCAGATACGCAGTATTTT
j_call: TRBJ2-3
v_call: TRBV5-1
d_call: TRBD2
clone_size: NA

cdr3_aa: CASSLATGGRLNEQFF
cdr3_nt: TGTGCCAGCAGCTTAGCGACGGGAGGGCGGTTGAATGAGCAGTTCTTC
j_call: TRBJ2-1
v_call: TRBV7-2
d_call: TRBD2
clone_size: NA

cdr3_aa: CASSPWGGSYTEAFF
cdr3_nt: TGTGCCAGCAGCCCATGGGGGGGATCCTACACTGAAGCTTTCTTT
j_call: TRBJ1-1
v_call: TRBV5-4
d_call: NA
clone_size: NA

cdr3_aa: CASKEPAYTGELFF
cdr3_nt: TGTGCCAGCAAGGAGCCAGCGTACACCGGGGAGCTGTTTTTT
j_call: TRBJ2-2
v_call: TRBV27
d_call: NA
clone_size: NA

cdr3_aa: CSASRGQRNTEAFF
cdr3_nt: TGCAGTGCTAGTAGGGGACAAAGAAACACTGAAGCTTTCTTT
j_call: TRBJ1-1
v_call: TRBV20-1
d_call: NA
clone_size: NA

cdr3_aa: CASSYRPGQGLGETQYF
cdr3_nt: TGTGCCAGCAGCTATAGACCGGGACAGGGGTTAGGAGAGACCCAGTACTTC
j_call: TRBJ2-5
v_call: TRBV11-2
d_call: TRBD1
clone_size: NA

cdr3_aa: CASRRGGDQPQHF
cdr3_nt: TGTGCCAGCAGGCGGGGGGGGGATCAGCCCCAGCATTTT
j_call: TRBJ1-5
v_call: TRBV6-5
d_call: NA
clone_size: NA

cdr3_aa: CSVVAGYEQYF
cdr3_nt: TGCAGCGTTGTAGCAGGGTACGAGCAGTACTTC
j_call: TRBJ2-7
v_call: TRBV29-1
d_call: NA
clone_size: NA

cdr3_aa: CASSIRDRGHEQYF
cdr3_nt: TGTGCCAGCAGCATCCGGGACAGGGGTCACGAGCAGTACTTC
j_call: TRBJ2-7
v_call: TRBV5-5
d_call: TRBD1
clone_size: NA

cdr3_aa: CASSESARDNQNTEAFF
cdr3_nt: TGCGCCAGCAGTGAGTCAGCAAGAGACAATCAGAACACTGAAGCTTTCTTT
j_call: TRBJ1-1
v_call: TRBV10-2
d_call: NA
clone_size: NA

cdr3_aa: CASSIREGTDTQYF
cdr3_nt: TGTGCCAGTAGTATCCGGGAGGGCACAGATACGCAGTATTTT
j_call: TRBJ2-3
v_call: TRBV19
d_call: TRBD2
clone_size: NA

cdr3_aa: CASSLETGRGSPLHF
cdr3_nt: TGTGCCAGCAGCTTAGAAACAGGAAGGGGTTCACCCCTCCACTTT
j_call: TRBJ1-6
v_call: TRBV7-9
d_call: NA
clone_size: NA

cdr3_aa: CASSRHNTYEQYF
cdr3_nt: TGTGCCAGCAGCCGGCATAATACCTACGAGCAGTACTTC
j_call: TRBJ2-7
v_call: TRBV14
d_call: NA
clone_size: NA

cdr3_aa: CASSWTAFSNQPQHF
cdr3_nt: TGTGCCAGCAGTTGGACAGCCTTTAGCAATCAGCCCCAGCATTTT
j_call: TRBJ1-5
v_call: TRBV6-6
d_call: NA
clone_size: NA

cdr3_aa: CATSDTGTGGSNEQFF
cdr3_nt: TGTGCCACCAGTGATACCGGGACAGGGGGTTCCAATGAGCAGTTCTTC
j_call: TRBJ2-1
v_call: TRBV24-1
d_call: TRBD1
clone_size: NA

cdr3_aa: CASSPGLAGGYQETQYF
cdr3_nt: TGTGCCAGTAGTCCGGGACTAGCGGGGGGGTACCAAGAGACCCAGTACTTC
j_call: TRBJ2-5
v_call: TRBV2
d_call: TRBD2
clone_size: NA

cdr3_aa: CASSSEEGGQAETQYF
cdr3_nt: TGTGCCAGCAGTTCTGAGGAAGGGGGCCAGGCGGAGACCCAGTACTTC
j_call: TRBJ2-5
v_call: TRBV6-2/TRBV6-3
d_call: TRBD1
clone_size: NA

cdr3_aa: CARSLASGKGYTF
cdr3_nt: TGTGCCAGAAGCTTGGCCTCAGGGAAGGGCTACACCTTC
j_call: TRBJ1-2
v_call: TRBV5-3
d_call: NA
clone_size: NA

cdr3_aa: CASSVQGASYNSPLHF
cdr3_nt: TGCGCCAGCAGCGTACAGGGGGCCTCCTATAATTCACCCCTCCACTTT
j_call: TRBJ1-6
v_call: TRBV5-1
d_call: TRBD1
clone_size: NA

cdr3_aa: CASSPSLGGRTYEQYF
cdr3_nt: TGTGCCAGCAGCCCATCTCTCGGGGGGAGAACCTACGAGCAGTACTTC
j_call: TRBJ2-7
v_call: TRBV3-1/TRBV3-2
d_call: TRBD2
clone_size: NA

cdr3_aa: CASRPDRVNTEAFF
cdr3_nt: TGTGCCAGCAGGCCTGACAGGGTGAACACTGAAGCTTTCTTT
j_call: TRBJ1-1
v_call: TRBV7-2
d_call: TRBD1
clone_size: NA

cdr3_aa: CASSQGRERGYIHSPLHF
cdr3_nt: TGTGCCAGCAGCCAAGGCAGGGAAAGGGGCTATATCCATTCACCCCTCCACTTT
j_call: TRBJ1-6
v_call: TRBV14
d_call: NA
clone_size: once

cdr3_aa: CASSYSTTGSYGYTF
cdr3_nt: TGTGCCAGCAGTTATTCGACGACAGGGTCATATGGCTACACCTTC
j_call: TRBJ1-2
v_call: TRBV6-5
d_call: TRBD1
clone_size: few

cdr3_aa: CAISWTENSNQPQHF
cdr3_nt: TGTGCCATCAGCTGGACAGAAAATAGCAATCAGCCCCAGCATTTT
j_call: TRBJ1-5
v_call: TRBV10-3
d_call: NA
clone_size: NA

cdr3_aa: CASSTGHLNTEAFF
cdr3_nt: TGTGCCAGCAGCACGGGACACCTAAACACTGAAGCTTTCTTT
j_call: TRBJ1-1
v_call: TRBV7-9
d_call: NA
clone_size: NA